These 11 T cell receptor beta chains share one sample of origin, sequenced in a study of blood T cells in healthy people across ages. Alongside a J-beta primer mix, a sample-barcoded 5' primer served in a second PCR lasting roughly 7 to 11 cycles. Via MiXCR, TCRdb re-called the 5' RACE reads, giving one row per CDR3 protein. This sample has 1.2 million to 1.5 million distinct CDR3 sequences, with 42% found just once. Input material: blood. The origin of the receptors is a woman aged 18-29 years in good health.

This clonotype was observed many times. This rearrangement joins TRBV6-4 to TRBJ1-6, with TRBD1 matching over 8 bases. CDR1 and CDR2 from the germline V gene are MRHNA and SNTAGT. This CDR3 is built from 15 residues. V trimming: 0 bases; J trimming: 10 bases; junction bases outside the gene matches: 5. CDR3 sequence reads: CASSDSTGGSSPLHF. The CDR3 nucleotides are TGTGCCAGCAGTGACTCTACAGGGGGAAGCTCACCCCTCCACTTT.

This clonotype was observed a few times. Its ends do not fully match the called genes, so a read error is possible. The V call is TRBV5-1, the J call TRBJ2-7, with TRBD1 matching 9 bases. In germline, CDR1 is SGHRS, CDR2 YFSETQ. The CDR3 is made up of 14 amino acids. DNA for the CDR3: TGTGCCAGCAGTGGGGGACAGGGTGACTACGAGCAGTACTTC. It specifies CASSGGQGDYEQYF.

The rearrangement uses TRBV19 and TRBJ2-1; D is possibly TRBD1 or TRBD2 (5 bases each). Trimming removed 10 bases at V and 2 bases at J, with 15 bases between. CDR1 is LNHDA and CDR2 is SQIVND in the germline V gene (reference sequence). The CDR3 is 14 residues long. The CDR3 DNA reads TGTGCCACTAGCCGGGACGACACCTACAATGAGCAGTTCTTC. Translating gives CATSRDDTYNEQFF.

The chain recombines TRBV5-4 with TRBJ2-2; 8 nucleotides agree with TRBD1. After removal of 3 bases from V and 6 bases from J, the junction contained 7 bases not matched to a gene. This CDR3 is 15 amino acids long. Germline CDR1 reads SGHNT; CDR2 reads YYREEE (reference sequence). CDR3: CASSWDDRGAGELFF. As DNA, the CDR3 is TGTGCCAGCAGCTGGGACGACAGGGGTGCCGGGGAGCTGTTTTTT.

V usage is TRBV12-3 or TRBV12-4 and J usage is TRBJ1-6, with TRBD1 identical over 7 bases. V shed 5 bases, J shed 9 bases, and the junction held 4 bases outside the gene matches. This CDR3 region has 13 residues. CDR3 nucleotides: TGTGCCAGCAGTATGGGGACAGTTTCACCCCTCCACTTT. This gives the protein CASSMGTVSPLHF.

The gene calls are TRBV2 and TRBJ2-4; the D gene is possibly TRBD2 (7 bases). The DNA matches TRBJ2-7 better at its end, which makes the J call doubtful. Looked up from germline, CDR1 is SNHLY and CDR2 is FYNNEI. The CDR3 has 15 amino acids. The CDR3 protein is CASSEAGGPHYEQYF. As DNA, the CDR3 is TGTGCCAGCAGTGAAGCGGGGGGGCCCCACTACGAGCAGTACTTC.

The chain uses TRBV5-1 and TRBJ2-3; D uncertain. This CDR3 contains 14 residues. V was clipped by 5 bases and J by 0 bases, with 10 bases between them. Germline loops: CDR1 SGHRS, CDR2 YFSETQ. The CDR3, as DNA: TGCGCCAGCAGTACCTCGGACAGCACAGATACGCAGTATTTT. This translates into CASSTSDSTDTQYF.

V gene TRBV3-1 combines with J gene TRBJ2-5; D uncertain. Germline V gene sequence: CDR1 LGHDT, CDR2 YNNKEL (reference sequence). This CDR3 comprises 15 residues. V was trimmed by 1 base and J by 1 base, leaving 10 bases between them. This CDR3 is CASSQGLGPQETQYF. CDR3 coding DNA: TGTGCCAGCAGCCAAGGGCTAGGCCCCCAAGAGACCCAGTACTTC.

This clonotype was counted at least ten times. V and J are TRBV28 and TRBJ1-4; D unclear. The germline CDR1 and CDR2 sequences are MDHEN and SYDVKM. V gave up 8 bases and J gave up 8 bases, with 9 bases separating them. This CDR3 has 11 residues. CDR3 bases: TGTGCCAGCTACACCCGGGAAAAACTGTTTTTT. Translation: CASYTREKLFF.

On this clonotype itself: Sequence at one end of the junction differs from germline and may be a read error. The V and J genes are TRBV20-1 and TRBJ2-5; no clear D. Germline loops: CDR1 DFQATT, CDR2 SNEGSKA (reference sequence). This CDR3 is built from 11 residues. The CDR3 here is CSGGRQEAQYF. The CDR3 bases are TGCAGTGGTGGGCGTCAAGAGGCCCAGTACTTC.

V usage is TRBV20-1 and J usage is TRBJ2-7; 9 nucleotides align to TRBD1. The length of the CDR3 is 15 residues. In germline, CDR1 is DFQATT, CDR2 SNEGSKA (reference sequence). The V and J ends lost 0 bases and 3 bases, in that order; junction bases with no gene match: 6. The CDR3 loop is CSAREWDRAGYEQYF. DNA for the CDR3: TGCAGTGCTAGAGAGTGGGACAGGGCCGGCTACGAGCAGTACTTC.